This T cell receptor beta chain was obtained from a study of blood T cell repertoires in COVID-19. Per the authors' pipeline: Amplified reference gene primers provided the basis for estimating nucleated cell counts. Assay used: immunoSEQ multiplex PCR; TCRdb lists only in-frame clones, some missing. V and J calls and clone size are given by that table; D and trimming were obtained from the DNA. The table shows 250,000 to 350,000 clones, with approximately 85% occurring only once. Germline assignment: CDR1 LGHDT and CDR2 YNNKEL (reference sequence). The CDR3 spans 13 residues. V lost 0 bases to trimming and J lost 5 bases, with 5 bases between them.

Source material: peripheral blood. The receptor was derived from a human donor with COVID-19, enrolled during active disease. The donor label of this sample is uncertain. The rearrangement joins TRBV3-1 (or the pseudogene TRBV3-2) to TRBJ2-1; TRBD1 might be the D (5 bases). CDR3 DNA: TGTGCCAGCAGCCAAGAAGGGGACAATGAGCAGTTCTTC. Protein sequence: CASSQEGDNEQFF.